The source of this T cell receptor beta chain is a study of T cell responses to AZD1222 COVID-19 vaccine. Some clones are missing from TCRdb's copy, which holds only in-frame ones; the method was immunoSEQ multiplex PCR. The sample records some 150,000 clones, more than 75% being singletons. A remark on this clone: No antigen is known for it.

The CDR3 consists of 14 residues. Germline V CDR1 and CDR2: SGHTA, FQGNSA. Trimming cost V 6 bases and J 11 bases; bases outside gene matches: 13. Study outcomes and limitations: No repertoire was sampled before or during the peak T cell response, only after it. In the spike-specific TCR repertoire, nearly half reportedly target unmutated variant regions. Elevations in Spike-specific TCR breadth and depth followed administration of two AZD1222 doses. Mapped onto spike, vaccine-associated CD4 TCRs spanned it and were dominant at 160-218 and 743-854.

The origin of this receptor is an adult in good health. The sequencing here drew on peripheral blood, taken on day 0 of MenACWY control vaccination. This chain links TRBV7-2 with TRBJ1-5, with 7 bases aligning to TRBD1. The CDR3 sequence is CASSPSGGQNTQHF. The CDR3 nucleotides are TGTGCCAGCAGTCCCTCAGGGGGTCAAAATACCCAGCATTTT.